A single sample is the source of the 17 T cell receptor beta chains below, sequenced in a study of T-cell reconstitution after alpha-beta-depleted transplantation in children. As it was prepared, the TCRbeta library received unique molecular identifiers. TCRdb passed the PCR reads through MiXCR, listing each CDR3 protein once. This sample has approximately 400,000 distinct CDR3 sequences, with 15% to 20% found just once. This specimen consisted of PBMCs, mostly from graft donor cells, obtained 360 days after TCRalphabeta/CD19-depleted stem cell transplant. The source of these receptors is a boy younger than two who had a stem cell transplant for Wiskott-Aldrich syndrome, so the T cells may come from the graft donor.

This clonotype was seen only a few times. The chain links TRBV29-1 to TRBJ2-1, with TRBD2 matching over 9 bases. The CDR3 spans 14 residues. V lost 3 bases to trimming and J lost 7 bases; unmatched junction nucleotides: 7. CDR1 and CDR2 from the germline V gene are SQVTM and ANQGSEA. The CDR3 nucleotides are TGCAGCGTTGATGTAGCGGGAGTGAAGAATGAGCAGTTCTTC. It yields the protein CSVDVAGVKNEQFF.

This clonotype has a handful of counts. This chain links TRBV12-3 or TRBV12-4 with TRBJ2-5; no clear D. V shed 3 bases and J shed 3 bases, with 11 bases lying between them. This CDR3 spans 14 amino acids. DNA for the CDR3: TGTGCCAGCAGTTTGAGACAAGCTGAAGAGACCCAGTACTTC. It is translated as CASSLRQAEETQYF.

This clonotype was picked up a small number of times. The chain combines TRBV7-6 with TRBJ2-5, with 9 bases matching TRBD2. Germline V CDR1 and CDR2: SGHVS, FNYEAQ. V dropped 2 bases and J dropped 5; count of bases not matched to a gene: 3. The CDR3 is 14 amino acids. The CDR3 nucleotides read TGTGCCAGCAGCTTATTTAGCGGGAGTGAGACCCAGTACTTC. Translating it yields CASSLFSGSETQYF.

This clonotype has just a few counts. This chain uses TRBV6-6 with TRBJ2-1, with D tentatively TRBD2 (7 bases). This CDR3 contains 11 residues. Trimming removed 8 bases at V and 10 bases at J, with 12 bases between. The germline CDR1 and CDR2 sequences are MNHNY and SVGAGI (reference sequence). The CDR3 region is CASSGGLEQFF. The CDR3 nucleotides are TGTGCCAGCTCGGGGGGCCTGGAGCAGTTCTTC.

The chain combines TRBV15 with TRBJ2-1; possibly TRBD2 for D (6 bases). This CDR3 is 15 amino acids long. Germline V gives CDR1 LNHNV, CDR2 YYDKDF (reference sequence). The V gene lost 5 bases and the J gene lost 0 bases, with 11 bases spanning the gap. The CDR3 here is CATSRTGGSYNEQFF. The CDR3 DNA reads TGTGCCACCAGCCGTACCGGGGGCTCCTACAATGAGCAGTTCTTC. Full variable domain (missing parts from reference TRBV15 and TRBJ2-1): DAMVIQNPRYQVTQFGKPVTLSCSQTLNHNVMYWYQQKSSQAPKLLFHYYDKDFNNEADTPDNFQSRRPNTSFCFLDIRSPGLGDTAMYLCATSRTGGSYNEQFFGPGTRLTVL.

DNA for the CDR3: TGTGCCAGCAGCTTAGTAGCCACAGGGTACGAGCAGTACTTC. This gives the protein CASSLVATGYEQYF. The chain uses TRBV7-2 and TRBJ2-7, with a weak D call TRBD1 (6 bases). The CDR3 consists of 14 residues. Germline V lookup: CDR1 SGHTA, CDR2 FQGNSA. V was clipped by 1 base and J by 4 bases, with 11 bases between them.

The V call is TRBV4-2, the J call TRBJ2-1; the match to TRBD2 covers 12 bases. The CDR3 spans 18 residues. Losses at the gene ends were 0 bases for V and 6 bases for J; bases not matched to a gene: 9. Germline V gives CDR1 LGHNA, CDR2 YNFKEQ. CDR3 DNA sequence: TGTGCCAGCAGCCAAGAGGGCCTAGCGGGGGGGCGACGCAATGAGCAGTTCTTC. Its protein is CASSQEGLAGGRRNEQFF.

The chain recombines TRBV6-2 or TRBV6-3 with TRBJ2-3, with 9 nucleotides matching TRBD2. The CDR3 has 18 amino acids. Germline lookup yields CDR1 MNHEY and CDR2 SVGEGT. Germline trimming cut 2 bases from V and 0 bases from J; bases unmatched to any gene: 9. As DNA, the CDR3 is TGTGCCAGCAGTTACCCAGAGCGGGGGGCCCCTAGCACAGATACGCAGTATTTT. Protein sequence: CASSYPERGAPSTDTQYF.

This clonotype was counted a few times. The chain recombines TRBV7-8 with TRBJ2-1, with 7 nucleotides matching TRBD2. J lost 10 bases, V lost 5 bases, and 20 bases had no gene match. This CDR3 contains 17 residues. Germline assignment: CDR1 SGHVS and CDR2 FQNEAQ. CDR3 sequence reads: CASSAGFAGLPFWEQFF. CDR3 DNA: TGTGCCAGCAGCGCCGGCTTTGCGGGACTACCCTTTTGGGAGCAGTTCTTC.

The chain employs TRBV20-1 and TRBJ2-5, with a possible D match to TRBD2 (5 bases). Germline V gene lookup returns CDR1 DFQATT and CDR2 SNEGSKA (reference sequence). CDR3 size: 13 residues. V was clipped by 6 bases and J by 2 bases, with 13 bases between them. CDR3 in DNA: TGCAGTGCACCAACGGGGAAGCAAGAGACCCAGTACTTC. Translated, it gives CSAPTGKQETQYF.

The J gene is TRBJ1-2, the V gene TRBV6-2 or TRBV6-3; the D is unclear. The CDR3 covers 14 residues. Germline V gene sequence: CDR1 MNHEY, CDR2 SVGEGT. V was pared by 4 bases and J by 4 bases, with 13 bases between. CDR3 nucleotide sequence: TGTGCCAGCAGTTGCCCCGGACTTCTCTATGGCTACACCTTC. Translation: CASSCPGLLYGYTF.

A few counts support this clonotype. V gene TRBV5-1 combines with J gene TRBJ2-7; 8 nucleotides align to TRBD1. The V segment lost 5 bases and the J segment 5 bases; nucleotides outside the gene matches: 12. The germline CDR1 and CDR2 sequences are SGHRS and YFSETQ. The CDR3 consists of 15 residues. CDR3 loop: CASSFRTGSRNEQYF. The CDR3 bases are TGCGCCAGCAGTTTTAGGACAGGGTCGCGGAACGAGCAGTACTTC.

This clonotype has only a few counts. This chain connects TRBV9 to TRBJ2-7; 9 positions match TRBD1. This CDR3 has 17 amino acids. The ends lost 0 bases at V and 5 bases at J; junction bases unmatched: 12. Germline-derived CDR1 and CDR2 are SGDLS and YYNGEE. CDR3 coding DNA: TGTGCCAGCAGCGTAGCCGAAAAGGGACAGGGAGACCACGAGCAGTACTTC. Translated: CASSVAEKGQGDHEQYF.

The V call is TRBV7-9, the J call TRBJ2-5; 8 bases are shared with TRBD1. J was trimmed by 1 base and V by 7 bases; bases with no gene match: 8. There are 15 residues in the CDR3. The germline V gene has CDR1 SEHNR and CDR2 FQNEAQ (reference sequence). CDR3 sequence: CASKVTGVPQETQYF. The CDR3 nucleotides read TGTGCCAGCAAAGTGACAGGGGTACCCCAAGAGACCCAGTACTTC.

The chain recombines TRBV24-1 with TRBJ2-3, with 9 bases lining up with TRBD2. The CDR3 is 18 amino acids. From germline, CDR1 is KGHDR and CDR2 SFDVKD. V shed 1 base and J 2 bases; nucleotides not matched to a gene: 9. For the CDR3, the DNA is TGTGCCACCAGTGATTTCTTTAGCGGGAGCCCCACCACAGATACGCAGTATTTT. As protein: CATSDFFSGSPTTDTQYF.

This clonotype was counted a few times. The V and J genes are TRBV7-9 and TRBJ2-3; tentatively, D is TRBD1 (6 bases). This CDR3 comprises 15 residues. Germline values: CDR1 SEHNR, CDR2 FQNEAQ (reference sequence). V gave up 3 bases and J gave up 1 base, with 11 bases separating them. The CDR3 here is CASSLGASRTDTQYF. DNA of the CDR3: TGTGCCAGCAGCTTGGGGGCTAGCCGCACAGATACGCAGTATTTT.

The chain couples TRBV7-9 to TRBJ2-1, with D hard to call. CDR3 length: 15 residues. The germline V gene encodes CDR1 SEHNR and CDR2 FQNEAQ (reference sequence). V was cut by 2 bases and J by 4 bases, with 12 bases left in between. CDR3 bases: TGTGCCAGCAGCTTAAAGGCTCAGTTTTACAATGAGCAGTTCTTC. Translating it yields CASSLKAQFYNEQFF.